Each of the 8 T cell receptor beta chains below was sequenced from the same sample in a study of identical twins. TCRdb processed the 5' RACE reads anew with MiXCR; each CDR3 protein has one entry. The sample gives 500,000 to 550,000 distinct CDR3 sequences, under 25% of which show up once; about 0.91% is in the top ten. These data were likewise used in another study, on T cells expressing NK-cell markers.

Source material: CD4+ T cells sorted from blood. Every receptor here comes from a woman aged 18-30 years in good health.

This clonotype was found a few times. The chain joins TRBV12-3 or TRBV12-4 to TRBJ1-1; 7 bases line up with TRBD1. Trimming removed 8 bases from V and 1 base from J; junction bases left unmatched: 1. The CDR3 is made up of 12 amino acids. DNA of the CDR3: TGTGCCAGCGGGACAGAGAACACTGAAGCTTTCTTT. It encodes CASGTENTEAFF.

This chain uses TRBV12-3 or TRBV12-4 with TRBJ2-7; TRBD2 agrees at 9 bases. With V trimmed by 3 bases and J by 2 bases, 5 bases remained unmatched. The CDR3 length is 15 residues. DNA of the CDR3: TGTGCCAGCAGTTTGTTGGGCGGGGGGGCCTACGAGCAGTACTTC. Residues: CASSLLGGGAYEQYF.

The chain employs TRBV18 and TRBJ2-1, with TRBD2 as a possible D gene (6 bases). This CDR3 contains 16 residues. With 0 bases removed from V and 8 bases from J, the gap between germline ends came to 17 bases. CDR1 KGHSH and CDR2 LQKENI come from the germline V gene. CDR3: CASSPPMEGARHEQFF. CDR3 DNA: TGTGCCAGCTCACCACCCATGGAGGGCGCGAGGCATGAGCAGTTCTTC.

The rearrangement joins TRBV6-4 to TRBJ2-1; 9 positions agree with TRBD2. The CDR3 has 16 residues. Trimming at V came to 7 bases and at J to 5 bases, leaving 12 bases not matched to a gene. Germline CDR1 reads MRHNA; CDR2 reads SNTAGT. CDR3 sequence reads: CASIHILAGINNEQFF. CDR3 nucleotides: TGTGCCAGCATCCACATACTAGCGGGCATTAACAATGAGCAGTTCTTC.

The chain employs TRBV30 and TRBJ2-7; D is uncertain. CDR1 and CDR2 from the germline V gene are GTSNPN and SVGIG (reference sequence). The CDR3 is made up of 13 amino acids. CDR3 sequence (DNA): TGTGCTTGCTGGCAGGCAAGCTCCTACGAGCAGTACTTC. It encodes CACWQASSYEQYF.

This clonotype was picked up a small number of times. V and J are TRBV5-1 and TRBJ1-1; no firm D call. V shed 3 bases and J shed 4 bases, with 13 bases lying between them. The CDR3 contains 14 residues. Germline V CDR1 and CDR2: SGHRS, YFSETQ. The CDR3 loop is CASSSEYLGTEAFF. The DNA for the CDR3 is TGCGCCAGCAGCTCGGAGTACCTAGGCACTGAAGCTTTCTTT.

This clonotype showed up many times. V usage is TRBV12-3 or TRBV12-4 and J usage is TRBJ2-5, with D unresolved. The CDR3 totals 12 residues. V shed 3 bases and J shed 4 bases, with 6 bases lying between them. Here the CDR3 DNA reads TGTGCCAGCAGTTTGTATCGAGAGACCCAGTACTTC. Translating gives CASSLYRETQYF.

Many counts were recorded for this clonotype. The chain employs TRBV11-2 and TRBJ2-7; 12 bases match TRBD2. Germline CDR1 and CDR2: SGHAT and FQNNGV. The V gene end was trimmed by 5 bases and the J gene end by 5 bases; junction bases not matched to a gene: 4. The CDR3 sequence is 14 residues long. CDR3 sequence: CASSPTSGSHEQYF. As DNA, the CDR3 is TGTGCCAGCAGCCCGACTAGCGGGAGTCACGAGCAGTACTTC. Full variable domain (missing parts from reference TRBV11-2 and TRBJ2-7): EAGVAQSPRYKIIEKRQSVAFWCNPISGHATLYWYQQILGQGPKLLIQFQNNGVVDDSQLPKDRFSAERLKGVDSTLKIQPAKLEDSAVYLCASSPTSGSHEQYFGPGTRLTVT.